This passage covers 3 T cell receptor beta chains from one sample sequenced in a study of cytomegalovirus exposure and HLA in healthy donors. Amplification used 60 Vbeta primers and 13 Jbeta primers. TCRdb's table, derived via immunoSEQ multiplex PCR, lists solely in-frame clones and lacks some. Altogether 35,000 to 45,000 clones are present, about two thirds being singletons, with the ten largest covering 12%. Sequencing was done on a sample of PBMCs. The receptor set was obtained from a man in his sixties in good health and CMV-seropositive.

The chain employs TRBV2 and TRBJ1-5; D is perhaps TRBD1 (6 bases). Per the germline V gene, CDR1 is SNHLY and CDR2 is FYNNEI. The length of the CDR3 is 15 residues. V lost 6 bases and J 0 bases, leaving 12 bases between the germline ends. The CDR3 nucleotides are TGTGCCAGCAGCGGACAGTTCTATAGCAATCAGCCCCAGCATTTT. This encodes CASSGQFYSNQPQHF.

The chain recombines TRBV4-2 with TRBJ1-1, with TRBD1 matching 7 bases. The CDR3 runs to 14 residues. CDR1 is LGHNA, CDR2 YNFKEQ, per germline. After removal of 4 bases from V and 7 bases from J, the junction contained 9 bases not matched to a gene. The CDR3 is CASSLKTGNLEAFF. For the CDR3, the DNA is TGTGCCAGCAGCCTAAAGACAGGGAACCTTGAAGCTTTCTTT.

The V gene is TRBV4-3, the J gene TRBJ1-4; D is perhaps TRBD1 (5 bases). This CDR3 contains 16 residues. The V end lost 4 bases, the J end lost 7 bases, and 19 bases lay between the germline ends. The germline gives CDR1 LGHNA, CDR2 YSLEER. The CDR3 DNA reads TGCGCCAGCAGCCGGAGCAGGGAAATCGTAGGTGAAAAACTGTTTTTT. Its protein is CASSRSREIVGEKLFF.